The sample holds one count of the clone carrying this TCR beta chain. What it recognizes is unknown. These data are taken from a study of T cells in lung cancer brain metastases. Study outcomes and limitations: Most clones were lesion-specific, with limited overlap between paired lesions (Morisita 0.2 to 0.25).

Generated by immunoSEQ multiplex PCR, the TCRdb table keeps only in-frame clones and is missing some. The table shows 460 or so clones, with 90% occurring only once. Germline lookup yields CDR1 SGHAT and CDR2 FQNNGV. CDR3 size: 11 residues. V lost 6 bases and J 4 bases, leaving 6 bases between the germline ends. The rearrangement joins TRBV11-2 to TRBJ1-2; D is undetermined. The sequenced sample was tumor tissue from a brain metastasis. This clonotype was obtained from a man aged 70 or older with non-small cell lung cancer that had spread to the brain. The DNA for the CDR3 is TGTGCCAGCAGAAAGACCTATGGCTACACCTTC. Amino acid sequence: CASRKTYGYTF.